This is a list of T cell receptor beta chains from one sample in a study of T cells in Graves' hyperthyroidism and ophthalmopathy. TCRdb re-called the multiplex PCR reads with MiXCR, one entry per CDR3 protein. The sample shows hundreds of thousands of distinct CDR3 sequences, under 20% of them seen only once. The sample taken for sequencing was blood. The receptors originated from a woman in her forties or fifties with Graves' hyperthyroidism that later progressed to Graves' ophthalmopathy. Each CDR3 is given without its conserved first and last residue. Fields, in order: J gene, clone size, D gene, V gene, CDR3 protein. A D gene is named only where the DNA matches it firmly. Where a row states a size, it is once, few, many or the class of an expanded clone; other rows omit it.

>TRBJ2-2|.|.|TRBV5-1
ASSLVVGGELF
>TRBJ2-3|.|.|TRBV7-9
ASSLTQLTDTQY
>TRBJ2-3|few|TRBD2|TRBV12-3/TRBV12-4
ASSLNPASGGATDTQY
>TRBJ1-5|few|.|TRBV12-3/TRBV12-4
ASSSFYGGEDQPQH
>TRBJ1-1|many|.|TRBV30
AWSVQPLPNTEAF
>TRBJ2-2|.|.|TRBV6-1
AGNEANIANTGELF
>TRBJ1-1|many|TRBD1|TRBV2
ASSESTTGAGTEAF
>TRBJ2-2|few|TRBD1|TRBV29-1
SVPDRDRNTGELF
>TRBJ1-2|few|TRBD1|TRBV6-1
AGALLGQGTYGYT
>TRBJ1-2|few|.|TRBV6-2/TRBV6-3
ASNRDPGTGGYT
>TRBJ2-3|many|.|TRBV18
ASSPAPDTDTQY
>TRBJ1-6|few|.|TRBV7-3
ASSLRNYGSPLH
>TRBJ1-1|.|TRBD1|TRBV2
ASTGQGAKNTEAF
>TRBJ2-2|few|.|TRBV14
ASSQDHDTGELF
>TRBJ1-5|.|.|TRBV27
ASRPTGGSNQPQH
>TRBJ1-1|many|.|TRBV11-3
ASSFQGTEAF
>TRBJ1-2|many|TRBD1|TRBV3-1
ASSLRTGTNYGYT
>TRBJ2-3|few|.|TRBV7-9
ASSLVGVTGTDTQY
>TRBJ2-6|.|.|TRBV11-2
ASSGQLSGANVLT
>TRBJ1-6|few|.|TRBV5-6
ASSLASGLNSPLH
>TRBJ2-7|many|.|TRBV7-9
ASSPSGRYEQY
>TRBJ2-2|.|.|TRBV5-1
ASSILGQMNTGELF
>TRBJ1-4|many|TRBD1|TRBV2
ASSDRAKLF
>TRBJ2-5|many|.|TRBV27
ASSFTNSRAQY
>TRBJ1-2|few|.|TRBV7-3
ASSLTGEGYGYT
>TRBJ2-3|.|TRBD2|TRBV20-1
SANWGLAGSTDTQY
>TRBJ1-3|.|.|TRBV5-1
ASSLDRFSGNTIY